This T cell receptor (beta chain) came from a study of cytomegalovirus exposure and HLA in healthy donors. General observations from the study: Donors were assumed by presence/absence analyses to have roughly uniform sequencing depth.

Of note for this clone: Its antigen is unidentified.

V dropped 0 bases and J dropped 7 bases, with 4 bases sitting between them. The CDR3 loop spans 13 amino acids. Germline V gene lookup returns CDR1 LNHNV and CDR2 YYDKDF (reference sequence). Researchers ran the PCR with 60 Vbeta and 13 Jbeta primers. Sequencing used immunoSEQ multiplex PCR; TCRdb keeps in-frame clones, though not all of them. The repertoire has roughly 55,000 clones, more than 65% of them found once; the top ten carry approximately 35%. The clonotype comes from a man in his forties or fifties in good health and CMV-seropositive. Sequenced sample: PBMCs. V and J are TRBV15 and TRBJ1-6, with D unclear. CDR3 residues: CATSRDRNSPLHF. Written as DNA, the CDR3 is TGTGCCACCAGCAGAGACAGGAATTCACCCCTCCACTTT.